A selection of T cell receptor beta chains follows, all from one sample in a study of molecular identifiers for immune sequencing clone quantification. A single record per CDR3 protein comes from TCRdb applying MiXCR to the PCR reads. The sample records 460,000 or so distinct CDR3 sequences, about 22% being singletons. Sequencing was performed on naive CD8+ T cells from blood, with Jurkat cell RNA spiked in. Receptor source: a human donor in good health. Some libraries in this study had Jurkat cell RNA spiked in. The CDR3 runs from the conserved cysteine through the conserved F or W. Each record gives: J gene, clone size, V gene, D gene, CDR3 protein, CDR3 DNA. D genes are given only for firm matches. Not every row has a clone size; where given, it reads once, few, many or a size class.

>TRBJ2-7|many|TRBV19|TRBD1
CASSASGGGYEQYF
TGTGCCAGTAGTGCGTCAGGGGGCGGCTACGAGCAGTACTTC
>TRBJ1-5|many|TRBV7-9|TRBD1
CASSSTGASNQPQHF
TGTGCCAGCAGTTCCACAGGGGCCAGCAATCAGCCCCAGCATTTT
>TRBJ1-5|few|TRBV6-1|.
CASKYPGPNPYSNQPQHF
TGTGCCAGCAAGTACCCGGGACCGAACCCTTATAGCAATCAGCCCCAGCATTTT
>TRBJ1-1|many|TRBV14|TRBD1
CASSQGTGRFGEAFF
TGTGCCAGCAGCCAGGGGACAGGCCGGTTTGGTGAAGCTTTCTTT
>TRBJ2-3|many|TRBV7-9|.
CASSLPTRGAGELTDTQYF
TGTGCCAGCAGCTTACCAACAAGGGGGGCGGGGGAGCTCACAGATACGCAGTATTTT
>TRBJ1-1|many|TRBV7-8|.
CASSLRQEPTEAFF
TGTGCCAGCAGCTTAAGACAAGAACCCACTGAAGCTTTCTTT
>TRBJ2-3|many|TRBV24-1|.
CATSDLSDTQYF
TGTGCCACCAGTGATTTAAGTGATACGCAGTATTTT
>TRBJ2-2|few|TRBV7-9|.
CASSPPASGLNTGELFF
TGTGCCAGCAGCCCCCCGGCCAGCGGACTCAACACCGGGGAGCTGTTTTTT
>TRBJ2-2|many|TRBV2|.
CASSPGLRNTGELFF
TGTGCCAGCAGTCCAGGGCTGAGGAACACCGGGGAGCTGTTTTTT
>TRBJ2-2|many|TRBV7-9|TRBD1
CASSPTGGRNTGELFF
TGTGCCAGCAGCCCCACAGGGGGCAGGAACACCGGGGAGCTGTTTTTT
>TRBJ1-5|.|TRBV12-3/TRBV12-4|.
CASSSPGGGSNQPQHF
TGTGCCAGCAGTTCCCCGGGGGGGGGCAGCAATCAGCCCCAGCATTTT
>TRBJ2-5|few|TRBV30|.
CAWRTGHQETQYF
TGTGCCTGGAGAACAGGGCACCAAGAGACCCAGTACTTC
>TRBJ2-3|many|TRBV13|TRBD2
CASRDLQREGLTDTQYF
TGTGCCAGCAGAGACCTCCAGCGGGAGGGCCTTACCGATACGCAGTATTTT
>TRBJ2-1|.|TRBV7-6|TRBD2
CASSFDSGRIWNEQFF
TGTGCCAGCAGCTTTGATAGCGGGAGGATCTGGAATGAGCAGTTCTTC
>TRBJ2-1|many|TRBV7-3|.
CASSQDLADYNEQFF
TGTGCCAGCAGCCAGGATCTGGCAGATTACAATGAGCAGTTCTTC
>TRBJ2-7|many|TRBV6-2/TRBV6-3|.
CASSPGWPGYEQYF
TGTGCCAGCAGTCCCGGGTGGCCTGGCTACGAGCAGTACTTC
>TRBJ1-1|.|TRBV6-1|.
CASIQDSRNTEAFF
TGTGCCAGCATCCAAGACAGTCGGAACACTGAAGCTTTCTTT
>TRBJ2-7|few|TRBV2|.
CASSARTWSEQYF
TGTGCCAGCAGTGCACGGACCTGGAGCGAGCAGTACTTC
>TRBJ2-7|few|TRBV7-6|TRBD2
CASAPGGLAGVYEQYF
TGTGCCAGCGCCCCCGGGGGGCTAGCGGGAGTATACGAGCAGTACTTC
>TRBJ2-1|few|TRBV20-1|.
CSAREEFLGPYNEQFF
TGCAGTGCTAGAGAGGAGTTTTTGGGCCCCTACAATGAGCAGTTCTTC
>TRBJ2-1|.|TRBV11-2|.
CASSSIGDSNEQFF
TGTGCCAGCAGCTCAATTGGGGACTCCAATGAGCAGTTCTTC
>TRBJ2-3|.|TRBV6-2/TRBV6-3|.
CASSFDGTGETWSTDSQYF
TGTGCCAGCAGTTTCGATGGTACAGGTGAAACCTGGAGCACAGATTCGCAGTATTTT
>TRBJ2-2|many|TRBV28|.
CASSPRTVTNTGELFF
TGTGCCAGCAGTCCACGGACGGTTACGAACACCGGGGAGCTGTTTTTT
>TRBJ2-6|.|TRBV4-3|.
CASSQDSWRDSSGANVLTF
TGCGCCAGCAGCCAAGATTCCTGGAGGGACTCCTCCGGGGCCAACGTCCTGACTTTC
>TRBJ1-1|.|TRBV6-1|TRBD1
CASSETGGGAFF
TGTGCCAGCAGTGAGACAGGGGGTGGTGCTTTCTTT
>TRBJ1-6|many|TRBV7-2|.
CASSLEQGLNSPLHF
TGTGCCAGCAGCTTAGAACAGGGATTGAATTCACCCCTCCACTTT
>TRBJ2-1|.|TRBV4-1|.
CASSQENLGAYNEQFF
TGCGCCAGCAGCCAAGAGAACCTTGGGGCCTACAATGAGCAGTTCTTC
>TRBJ2-7|few|TRBV19|TRBD1
CASSTHDRERTYEQYF
TGTGCCAGTAGTACCCACGACAGGGAGAGGACCTACGAGCAGTACTTC
>TRBJ2-7|.|TRBV9|.
CASSVGHNTYEQYF
TGTGCCAGCAGCGTAGGGCATAACACCTACGAGCAGTACTTC
>TRBJ1-2|few|TRBV27|.
CASSFVGPSAGYTF
TGTGCCAGCAGTTTTGTGGGACCGAGCGCCGGCTACACCTTC
>TRBJ2-2|few|TRBV5-4|.
CASSSLMQPNTGELFF
TGTGCCAGCAGCTCCCTTATGCAGCCGAACACCGGGGAGCTGTTTTTT